This TCR beta chain was sequenced during a study of Graves' ophthalmopathy and Graves' hyperthyroidism. Points from the study as a whole: Among thyroid clonotypes expanded above 0.001 frequency, most also appeared in blood.

In regard to this clonotype: Antigen specificity is unknown. Given a much more abundant clone one base away, this may be a read error.

As the template, RNA transcripts were used to amplify TCR beta CDR3 regions. HTBI-primed first-round RT-PCR preceded second-round multiplex PCR. Each CDR3 protein gets one entry after TCRdb re-called the multiplex PCR reads with MiXCR. This sample yields over 650,000 distinct CDR3 sequences, of which 35% to 45% are seen a single time; 3% to 4% belongs to the top ten. Germline V gene data show CDR1 as SGHDT and CDR2 as YYEEEE. The CDR3 length is 11 residues. In this cohort, patients with other autoimmune diseases, uncontrolled infections, pregnancy or lactation were excluded. The source material was peripheral blood. The clonotype comes from an adult man with Graves' ophthalmopathy. The J gene is TRBJ2-7, the V gene TRBV5-6; D is unclear. The CDR3 is CTSSSPGEQYF. The CDR3 region has the DNA TGTACCAGCAGCTCCCCTGGCGAGCAGTACTTC. Variable domain in full (rest from reference TRBV5-6 and TRBJ2-7): DAGVTQSPTHLIKTRGQQVTLRCSPKSGHDTVSWYQQALGQGPQFIFQYYEEEERQRGNFPDRFSGHQFPNYSSELNVNALLLGDSALYLCTSSSPGEQYFGPGTRLTVT.